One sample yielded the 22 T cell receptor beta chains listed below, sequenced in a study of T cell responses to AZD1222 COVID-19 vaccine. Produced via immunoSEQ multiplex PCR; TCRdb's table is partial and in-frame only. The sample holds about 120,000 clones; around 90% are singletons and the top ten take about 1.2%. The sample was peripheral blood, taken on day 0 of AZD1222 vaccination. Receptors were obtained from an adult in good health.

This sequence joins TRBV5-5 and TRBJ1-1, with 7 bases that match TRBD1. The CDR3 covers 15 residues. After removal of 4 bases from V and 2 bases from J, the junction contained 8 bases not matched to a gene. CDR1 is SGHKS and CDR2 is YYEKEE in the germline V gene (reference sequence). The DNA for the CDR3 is TGTGCCAGCAGCGCAACCGGGACAGCCAACACTGAAGCTTTCTTT. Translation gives CASSATGTANTEAFF.

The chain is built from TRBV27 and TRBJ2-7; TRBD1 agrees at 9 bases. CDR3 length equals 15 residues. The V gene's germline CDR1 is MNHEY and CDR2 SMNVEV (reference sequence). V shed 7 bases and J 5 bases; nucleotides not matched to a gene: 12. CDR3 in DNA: TGTGCCAGCACCCAATCCCGGGACAGGGACCACGAGCAGTACTTC. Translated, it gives CASTQSRDRDHEQYF.

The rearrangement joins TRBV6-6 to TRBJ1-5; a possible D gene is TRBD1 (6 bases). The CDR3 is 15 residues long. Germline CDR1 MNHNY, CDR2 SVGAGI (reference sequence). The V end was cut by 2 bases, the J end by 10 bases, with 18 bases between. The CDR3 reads CASSYTAGGLGPQHF. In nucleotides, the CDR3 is TGTGCCAGCAGTTACACCGCGGGGGGGCTAGGACCCCAGCATTTT.

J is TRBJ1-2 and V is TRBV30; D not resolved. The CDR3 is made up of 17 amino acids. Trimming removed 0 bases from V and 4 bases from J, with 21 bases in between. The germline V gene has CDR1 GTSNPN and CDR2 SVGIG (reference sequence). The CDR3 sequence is CAWSVPNPGFRGYGYTF. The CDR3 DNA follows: TGTGCCTGGAGTGTACCTAACCCCGGTTTCCGTGGCTATGGCTACACCTTC. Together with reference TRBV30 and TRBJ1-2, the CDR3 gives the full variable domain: SQTIHQWPATLVQPVGSPLSLECTVEGTSNPNLYWYRQAAGRGLQLLFYSVGIGQISSEVPQNLSASRPQDRQFILSSKKLLLSDSGFYLCAWSVPNPGFRGYGYTFGSGTRLTVV.

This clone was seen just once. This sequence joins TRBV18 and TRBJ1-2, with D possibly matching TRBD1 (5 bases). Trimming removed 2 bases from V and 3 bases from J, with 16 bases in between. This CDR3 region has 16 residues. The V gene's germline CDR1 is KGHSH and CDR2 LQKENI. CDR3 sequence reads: CASSPYGHPRDYGYTF. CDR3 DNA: TGTGCCAGCTCACCATACGGACATCCCAGGGACTATGGCTACACCTTC.

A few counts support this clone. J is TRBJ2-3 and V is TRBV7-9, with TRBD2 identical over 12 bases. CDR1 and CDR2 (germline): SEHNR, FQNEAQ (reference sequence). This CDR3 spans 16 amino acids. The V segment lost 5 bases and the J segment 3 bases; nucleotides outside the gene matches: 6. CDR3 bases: TGTGCCAGCAGCACAGATGGACTAGCGGGGACAGATACGCAGTATTTT. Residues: CASSTDGLAGTDTQYF.

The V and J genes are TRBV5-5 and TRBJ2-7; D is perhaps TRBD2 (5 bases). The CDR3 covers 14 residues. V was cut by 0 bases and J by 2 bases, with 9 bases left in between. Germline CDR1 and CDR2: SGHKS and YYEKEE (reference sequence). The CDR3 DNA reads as TGTGCCAGCAGCTTGGATTCCGGGACCTACGAGCAGTACTTC. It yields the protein CASSLDSGTYEQYF.

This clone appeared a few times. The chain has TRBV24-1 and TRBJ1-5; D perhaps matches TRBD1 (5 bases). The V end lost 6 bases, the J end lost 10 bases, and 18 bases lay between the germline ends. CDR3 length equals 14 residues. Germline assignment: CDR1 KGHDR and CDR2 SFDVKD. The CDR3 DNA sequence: TGTGCCACCAGTAGTGGGGACCCTTCCGAACCCCAGCATTTT. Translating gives CATSSGDPSEPQHF.

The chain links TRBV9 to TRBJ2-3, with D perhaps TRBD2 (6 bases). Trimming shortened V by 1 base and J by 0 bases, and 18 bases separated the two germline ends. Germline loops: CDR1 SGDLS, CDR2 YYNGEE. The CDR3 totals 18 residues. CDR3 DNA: TGTGCCAGCAGCGTATCAACTAGCACCGAATTGAGCACAGATACGCAGTATTTT. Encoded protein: CASSVSTSTELSTDTQYF. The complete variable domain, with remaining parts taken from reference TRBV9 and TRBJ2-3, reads DSGVTQTPKHLITATGQRVTLRCSPRSGDLSVYWYQQSLDQGLQFLIQYYNGEERAKGNILERFSAQQFPDLHSELNLSSLELGDSALYFCASSVSTSTELSTDTQYFGPGTRLTVL.

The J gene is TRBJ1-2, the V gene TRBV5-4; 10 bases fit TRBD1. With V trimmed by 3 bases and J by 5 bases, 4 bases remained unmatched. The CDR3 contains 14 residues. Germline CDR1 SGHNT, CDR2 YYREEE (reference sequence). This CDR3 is CASSSGTGVYGYTF. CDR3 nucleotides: TGTGCCAGCAGCTCCGGGACAGGGGTTTATGGCTACACCTTC. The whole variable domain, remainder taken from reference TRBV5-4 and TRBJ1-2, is ETGVTQSPTHLIKTRGQQVTLRCSSQSGHNTVSWYQQALGQGPQFIFQYYREEENGRGNFPPRFSGLQFPNYSSELNVNALELDDSALYLCASSSGTGVYGYTFGSGTRLTVV.

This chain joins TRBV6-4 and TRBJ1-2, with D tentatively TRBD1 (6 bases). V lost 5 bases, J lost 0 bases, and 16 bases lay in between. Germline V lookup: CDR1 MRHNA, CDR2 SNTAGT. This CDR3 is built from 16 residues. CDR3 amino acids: CASSLNLQGANYGYTF. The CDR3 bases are TGTGCCAGCAGTCTCAACCTACAGGGAGCTAACTATGGCTACACCTTC.

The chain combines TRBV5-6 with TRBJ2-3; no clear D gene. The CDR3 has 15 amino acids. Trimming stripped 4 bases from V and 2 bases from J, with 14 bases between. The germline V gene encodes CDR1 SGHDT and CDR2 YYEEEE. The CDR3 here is CASSPRYSNTDTQYF. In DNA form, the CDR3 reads TGTGCCAGCAGCCCGCGCTATTCTAACACAGATACGCAGTATTTT.

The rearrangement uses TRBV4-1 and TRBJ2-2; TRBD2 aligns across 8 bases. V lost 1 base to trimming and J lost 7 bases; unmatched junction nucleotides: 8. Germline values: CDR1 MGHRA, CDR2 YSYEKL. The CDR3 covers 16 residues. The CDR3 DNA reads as TGCGCCAGCAGCCAAGCGGGACTAGGTCTAGTCGGGGAGCTGTTTTTT. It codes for CASSQAGLGLVGELFF.

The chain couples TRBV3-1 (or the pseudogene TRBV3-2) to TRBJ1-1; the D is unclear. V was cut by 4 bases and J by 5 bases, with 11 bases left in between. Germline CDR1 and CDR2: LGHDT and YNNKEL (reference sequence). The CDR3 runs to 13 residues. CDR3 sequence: CASSRRSETEAFF. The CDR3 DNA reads TGTGCCAGCAGCCGAAGGTCGGAGACTGAAGCTTTCTTT.

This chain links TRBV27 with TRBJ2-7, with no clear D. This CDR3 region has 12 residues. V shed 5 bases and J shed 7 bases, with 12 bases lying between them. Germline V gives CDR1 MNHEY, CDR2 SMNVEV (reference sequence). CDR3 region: CASSRTRREQYF. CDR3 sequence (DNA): TGTGCCAGCAGTCGCACCCGTCGAGAGCAGTACTTC.

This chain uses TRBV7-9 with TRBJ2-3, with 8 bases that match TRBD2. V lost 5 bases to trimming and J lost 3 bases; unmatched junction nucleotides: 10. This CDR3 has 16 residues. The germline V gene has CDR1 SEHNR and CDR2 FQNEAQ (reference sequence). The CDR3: CASSLREGGWTDTQYF. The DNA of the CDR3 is TGTGCCAGCAGCCTCCGGGAGGGGGGGTGGACAGATACGCAGTATTTT. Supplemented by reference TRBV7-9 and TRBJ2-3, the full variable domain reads DTGVSQNPRHKITKRGQNVTFRCDPISEHNRLYWYRQTLGQGPEFLTYFQNEAQLEKSRLLSDRFSAERPKGSFSTLEIQRTEQGDSAMYLCASSLREGGWTDTQYFGPGTRLTVL.

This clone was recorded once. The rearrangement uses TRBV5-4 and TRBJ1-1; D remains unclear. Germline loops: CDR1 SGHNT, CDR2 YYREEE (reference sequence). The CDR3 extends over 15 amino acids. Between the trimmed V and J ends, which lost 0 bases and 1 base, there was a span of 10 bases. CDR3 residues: CASSLAVGGNTEAFF. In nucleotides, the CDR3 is TGTGCCAGCAGCTTGGCGGTAGGAGGGAACACTGAAGCTTTCTTT.

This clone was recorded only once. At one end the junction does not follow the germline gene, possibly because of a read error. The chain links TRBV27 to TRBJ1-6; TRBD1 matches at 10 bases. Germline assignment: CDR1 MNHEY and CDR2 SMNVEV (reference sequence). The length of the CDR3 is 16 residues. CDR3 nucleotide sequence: TGTGCCAGCACTTTAGGGGGGGGACAGGGGAATTCACCCCTCCACTTT. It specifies CASTLGGGQGNSPLHF.

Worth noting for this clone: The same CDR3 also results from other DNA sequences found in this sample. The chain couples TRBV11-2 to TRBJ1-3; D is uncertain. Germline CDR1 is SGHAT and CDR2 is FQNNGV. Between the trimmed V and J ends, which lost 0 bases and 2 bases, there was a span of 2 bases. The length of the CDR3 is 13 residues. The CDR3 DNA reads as TGTGCCAGCAGCTTAGAGCCTGGAAACACCATATATTTT. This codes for CASSLEPGNTIYF.

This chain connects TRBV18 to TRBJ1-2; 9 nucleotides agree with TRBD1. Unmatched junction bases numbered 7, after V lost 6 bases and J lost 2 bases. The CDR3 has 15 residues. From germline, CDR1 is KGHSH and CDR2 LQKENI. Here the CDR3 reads CASSRGTGSNYGYTF. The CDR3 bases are TGTGCCAGCTCGCGCGGGACAGGGTCGAACTATGGCTACACCTTC.

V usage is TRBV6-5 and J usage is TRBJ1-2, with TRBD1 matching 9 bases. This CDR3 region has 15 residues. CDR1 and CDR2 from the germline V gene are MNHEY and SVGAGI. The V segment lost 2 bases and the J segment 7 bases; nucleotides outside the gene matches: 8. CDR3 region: CASSYALDRGSGYTF. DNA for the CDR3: TGTGCCAGCAGTTACGCCTTGGACAGGGGCTCTGGCTACACCTTC.

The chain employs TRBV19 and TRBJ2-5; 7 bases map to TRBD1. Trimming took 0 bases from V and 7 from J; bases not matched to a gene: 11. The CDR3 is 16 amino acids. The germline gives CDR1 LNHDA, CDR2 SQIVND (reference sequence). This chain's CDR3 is CASSIETGAAGRTQYF. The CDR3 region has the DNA TGTGCCAGTAGTATAGAAACAGGGGCGGCTGGAAGGACCCAGTACTTC.